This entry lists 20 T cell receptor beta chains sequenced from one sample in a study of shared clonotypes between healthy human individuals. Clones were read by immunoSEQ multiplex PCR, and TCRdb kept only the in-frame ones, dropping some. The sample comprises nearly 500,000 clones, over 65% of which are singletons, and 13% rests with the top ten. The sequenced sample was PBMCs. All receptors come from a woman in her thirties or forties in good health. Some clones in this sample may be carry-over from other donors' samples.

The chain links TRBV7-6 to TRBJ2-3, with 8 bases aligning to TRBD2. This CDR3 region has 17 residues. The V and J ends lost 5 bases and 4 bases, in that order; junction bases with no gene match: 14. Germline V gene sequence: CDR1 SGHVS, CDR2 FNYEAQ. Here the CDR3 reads CASSKTRSGKVADTQYF. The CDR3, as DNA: TGTGCCAGCAGCAAGACCCGTAGCGGGAAAGTTGCAGATACGCAGTATTTT.

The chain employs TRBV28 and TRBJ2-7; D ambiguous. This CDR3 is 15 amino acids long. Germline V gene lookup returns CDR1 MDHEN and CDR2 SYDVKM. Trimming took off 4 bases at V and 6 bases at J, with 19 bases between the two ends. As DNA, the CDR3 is TGTGCCAGCAGTTCCCGGCAAGGGCTGTCGCTCGAGCAGTACTTC. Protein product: CASSSRQGLSLEQYF. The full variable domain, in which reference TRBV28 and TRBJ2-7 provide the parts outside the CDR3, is DVKVTQSSRYLVKRTGEKVFLECVQDMDHENMFWYRQDPGLGLRLIYFSYDVKMKEKGDIPEGYSVSREKKERFSLILESASTNQTSMYLCASSSRQGLSLEQYFGPGTRLTVT.

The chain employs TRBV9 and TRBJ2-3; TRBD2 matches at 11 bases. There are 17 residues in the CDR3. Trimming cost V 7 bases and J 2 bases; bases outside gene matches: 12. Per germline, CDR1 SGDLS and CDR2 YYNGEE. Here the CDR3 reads CASGFGLAGPYTDTQYF. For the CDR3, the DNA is TGTGCCAGCGGATTTGGACTAGCGGGCCCGTACACAGATACGCAGTATTTT.

The CDR3 region is CASSVSAGVFEQFF. The CDR3 DNA reads as TGTGCCAGCAGCGTATCAGCGGGAGTCTTTGAGCAGTTCTTC. The chain couples TRBV9 to TRBJ2-1; 8 bases are shared with TRBD2. CDR3 size: 14 residues. After removal of 1 base from V and 9 bases from J, the junction contained 6 bases not matched to a gene. Germline CDR1 reads SGDLS; CDR2 reads YYNGEE.

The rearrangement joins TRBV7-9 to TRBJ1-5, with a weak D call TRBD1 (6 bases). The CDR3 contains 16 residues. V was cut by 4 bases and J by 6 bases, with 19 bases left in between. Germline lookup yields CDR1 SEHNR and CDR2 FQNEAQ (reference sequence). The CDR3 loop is CASSSDRTEGSQPQHF. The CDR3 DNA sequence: TGTGCCAGCAGCTCCGATCGGACAGAGGGTAGTCAGCCCCAGCATTTT.

The CDR3 nucleotides are TGTGCCAGCAAGCTAGCGGGAGGGATCCACAATGAGCAGTTCTTC. Its protein product is CASKLAGGIHNEQFF. This rearrangement joins TRBV7-9 to TRBJ2-1; TRBD2 matches 12 bases. Germline V CDR1 and CDR2: SEHNR, FQNEAQ (reference sequence). V dropped 7 bases and J dropped 5; count of bases not matched to a gene: 6. The CDR3 consists of 15 residues.

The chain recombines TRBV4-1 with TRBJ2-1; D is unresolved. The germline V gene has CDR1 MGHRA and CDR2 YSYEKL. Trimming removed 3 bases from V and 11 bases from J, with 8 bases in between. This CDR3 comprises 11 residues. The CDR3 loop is CASSHQGKQFF. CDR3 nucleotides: TGCGCCAGCAGCCATCAAGGAAAGCAGTTCTTC.

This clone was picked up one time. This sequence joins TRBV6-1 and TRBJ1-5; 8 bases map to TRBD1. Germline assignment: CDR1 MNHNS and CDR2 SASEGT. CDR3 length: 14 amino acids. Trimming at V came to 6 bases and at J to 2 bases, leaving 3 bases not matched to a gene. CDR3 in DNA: TGTGCCAGCAGCCAGGACAGGGGCAATCAGCCCCAGCATTTT. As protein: CASSQDRGNQPQHF.

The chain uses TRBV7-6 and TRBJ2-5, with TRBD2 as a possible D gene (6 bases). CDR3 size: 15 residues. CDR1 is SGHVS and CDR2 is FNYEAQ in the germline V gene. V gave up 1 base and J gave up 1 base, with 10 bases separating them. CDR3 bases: TGTGCCAGCAGCTTAGGGCCAGCGGGCCAAGAGACCCAGTACTTC. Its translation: CASSLGPAGQETQYF.

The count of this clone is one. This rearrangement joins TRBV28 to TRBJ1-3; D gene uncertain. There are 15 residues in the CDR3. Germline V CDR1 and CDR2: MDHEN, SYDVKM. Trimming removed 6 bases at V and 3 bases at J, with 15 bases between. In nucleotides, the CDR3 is TGTGCCAGCAGCCCCACCCCCATTATTGGAAACACCATATATTTT. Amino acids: CASSPTPIIGNTIYF.

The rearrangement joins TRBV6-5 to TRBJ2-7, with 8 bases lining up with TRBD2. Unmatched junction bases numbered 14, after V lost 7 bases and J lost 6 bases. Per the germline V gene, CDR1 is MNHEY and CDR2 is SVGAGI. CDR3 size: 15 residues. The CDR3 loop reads CASTLTPDSGGEQYF. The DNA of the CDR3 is TGTGCCAGCACCCTTACCCCGGACAGCGGGGGCGAGCAGTACTTC.

The CDR3 loop is CASSQDRASFYGYTF. The CDR3 DNA reads TGTGCCAGCAGCCAAGACAGGGCCTCGTTTTATGGCTACACCTTC. V and J are TRBV13 and TRBJ1-2; 7 bases line up with TRBD1. The germline V gene encodes CDR1 PRHDT and CDR2 FYEKMQ (reference sequence). The CDR3 runs to 15 residues. The J segment lost 5 bases and the V segment lost 5 bases, leaving 11 bases of the junction unmatched. Supplemented by reference TRBV13 and TRBJ1-2, the full variable domain reads AAGVIQSPRHLIKEKRETATLKCYPIPRHDTVYWYQQGPGQDPQFLISFYEKMQSDKGSIPDRFSAQQFSDYHSELNMSSLELGDSALYFCASSQDRASFYGYTFGSGTRLTVV.

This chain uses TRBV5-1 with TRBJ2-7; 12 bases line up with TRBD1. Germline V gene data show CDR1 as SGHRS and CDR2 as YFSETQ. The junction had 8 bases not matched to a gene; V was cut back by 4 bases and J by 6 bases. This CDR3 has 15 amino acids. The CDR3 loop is CASSLAGTGGVEQYF. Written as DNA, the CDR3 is TGCGCCAGCAGCCTCGCCGGGACAGGGGGCGTCGAGCAGTACTTC.

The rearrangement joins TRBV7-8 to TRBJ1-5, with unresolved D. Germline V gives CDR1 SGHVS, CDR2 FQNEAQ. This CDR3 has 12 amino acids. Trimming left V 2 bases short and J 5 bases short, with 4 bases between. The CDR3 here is CASSLRDQPQHF. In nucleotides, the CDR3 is TGTGCCAGCAGCTTAAGAGATCAGCCCCAGCATTTT.

This CDR3 reads CASSLEGSGTEAFF. For the CDR3, the DNA is TGTGCCAGCAGCTTAGAGGGTTCGGGGACTGAAGCTTTCTTT. The chain combines TRBV7-9 with TRBJ1-1, with no clear D. With 1 base removed from V and 5 bases from J, the gap between germline ends came to 11 bases. The CDR3 is 14 amino acids. From germline, CDR1 is SEHNR and CDR2 FQNEAQ (reference sequence).

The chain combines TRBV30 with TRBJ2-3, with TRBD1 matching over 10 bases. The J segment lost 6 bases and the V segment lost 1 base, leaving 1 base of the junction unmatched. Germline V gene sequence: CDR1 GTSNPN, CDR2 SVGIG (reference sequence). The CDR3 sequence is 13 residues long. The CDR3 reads CAWSADRGDTQYF. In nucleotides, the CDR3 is TGTGCCTGGAGTGCGGACAGGGGGGATACGCAGTATTTT. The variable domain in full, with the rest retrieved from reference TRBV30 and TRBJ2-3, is SQTIHQWPATLVQPVGSPLSLECTVEGTSNPNLYWYRQAAGRGLQLLFYSVGIGQISSEVPQNLSASRPQDRQFILSSKKLLLSDSGFYLCAWSADRGDTQYFGPGTRLTVL.

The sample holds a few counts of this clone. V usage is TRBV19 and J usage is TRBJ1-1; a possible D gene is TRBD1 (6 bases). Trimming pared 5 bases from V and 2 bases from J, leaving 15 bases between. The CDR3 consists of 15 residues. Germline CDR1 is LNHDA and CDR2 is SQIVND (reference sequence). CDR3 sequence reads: CASSPWTALNTEAFF. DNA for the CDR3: TGTGCCAGTAGTCCCTGGACAGCTCTAAACACTGAAGCTTTCTTT.

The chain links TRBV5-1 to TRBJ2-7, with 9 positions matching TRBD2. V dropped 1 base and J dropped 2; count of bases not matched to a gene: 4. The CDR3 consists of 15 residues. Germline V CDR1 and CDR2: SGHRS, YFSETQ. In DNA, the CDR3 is TGCGCCAGCAGCTTGACAGCGGGAGGACCCTACGAGCAGTACTTC. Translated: CASSLTAGGPYEQYF.

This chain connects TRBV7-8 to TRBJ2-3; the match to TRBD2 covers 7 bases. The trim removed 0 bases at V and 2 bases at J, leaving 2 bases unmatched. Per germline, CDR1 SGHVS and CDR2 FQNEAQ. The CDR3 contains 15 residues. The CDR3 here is CASSLAGGYTDTQYF. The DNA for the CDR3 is TGTGCCAGCAGCTTAGCGGGAGGGTACACAGATACGCAGTATTTT. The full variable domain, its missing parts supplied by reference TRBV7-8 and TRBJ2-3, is GAGVSQSPRYKVAKRGQDVALRCDPISGHVSLFWYQQALGQGPEFLTYFQNEAQLDKSGLPSDRFFAERPEGSVSTLKIQRTQQEDSAVYLCASSLAGGYTDTQYFGPGTRLTVL.

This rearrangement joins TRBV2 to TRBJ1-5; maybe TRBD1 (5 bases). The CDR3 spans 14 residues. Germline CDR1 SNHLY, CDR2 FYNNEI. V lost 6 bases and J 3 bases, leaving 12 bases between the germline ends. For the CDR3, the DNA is TGTGCCAGCAGGGGGGACGGCTCCAATCAGCCCCAGCATTTT. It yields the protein CASRGDGSNQPQHF. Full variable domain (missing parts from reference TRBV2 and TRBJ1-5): EPEVTQTPSHQVTQMGQEVILRCVPISNHLYFYWYRQILGQKVEFLVSFYNNEISEKSEIFDDQFSVERPDGSNFTLKIRSTKLEDSAMYFCASRGDGSNQPQHFGDGTRLSIL.